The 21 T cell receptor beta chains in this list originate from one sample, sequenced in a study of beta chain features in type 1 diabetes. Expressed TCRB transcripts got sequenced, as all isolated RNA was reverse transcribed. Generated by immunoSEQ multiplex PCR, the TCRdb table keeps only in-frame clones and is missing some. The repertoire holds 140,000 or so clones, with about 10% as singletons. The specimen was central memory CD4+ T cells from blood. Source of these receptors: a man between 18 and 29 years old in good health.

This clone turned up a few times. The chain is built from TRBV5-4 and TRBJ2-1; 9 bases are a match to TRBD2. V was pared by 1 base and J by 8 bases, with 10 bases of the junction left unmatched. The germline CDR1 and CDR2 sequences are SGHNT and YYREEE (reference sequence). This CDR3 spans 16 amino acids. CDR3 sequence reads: CASSLRGGVSMDEQFF. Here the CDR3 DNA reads TGTGCCAGCAGCTTGCGCGGGGGGGTATCGATGGATGAGCAGTTCTTC.

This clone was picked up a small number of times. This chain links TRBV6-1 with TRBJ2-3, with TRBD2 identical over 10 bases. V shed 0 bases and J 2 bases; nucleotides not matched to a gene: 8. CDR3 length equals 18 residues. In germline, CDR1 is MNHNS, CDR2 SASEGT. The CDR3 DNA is TGTGCCAGCAGTGAAGCCTCGCCGGGACTAGCGACCACAGATACGCAGTATTTT. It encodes CASSEASPGLATTDTQYF.

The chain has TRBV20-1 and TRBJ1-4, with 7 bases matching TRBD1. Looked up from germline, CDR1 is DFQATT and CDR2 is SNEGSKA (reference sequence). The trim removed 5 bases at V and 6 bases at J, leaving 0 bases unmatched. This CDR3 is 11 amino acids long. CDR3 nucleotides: TGCAGTGCTGACAGGGATGAAAAACTGTTTTTT. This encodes CSADRDEKLFF.

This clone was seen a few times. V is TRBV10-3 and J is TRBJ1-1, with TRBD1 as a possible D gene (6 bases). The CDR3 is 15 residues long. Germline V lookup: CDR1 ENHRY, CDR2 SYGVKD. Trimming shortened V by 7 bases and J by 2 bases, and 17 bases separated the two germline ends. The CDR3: CAIKPGHGSNTEAFF. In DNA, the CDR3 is TGTGCCATCAAACCGGGACACGGATCAAACACTGAAGCTTTCTTT.

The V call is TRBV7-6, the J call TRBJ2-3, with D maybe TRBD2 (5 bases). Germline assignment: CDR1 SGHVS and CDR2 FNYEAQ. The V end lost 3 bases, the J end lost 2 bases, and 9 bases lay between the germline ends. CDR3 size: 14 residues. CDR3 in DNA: TGTGCCAGCAGCTTGAGGGTGTTCACAGATACGCAGTATTTT. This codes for CASSLRVFTDTQYF. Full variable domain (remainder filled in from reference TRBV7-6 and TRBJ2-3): GAGVSQSPRYKVTKRGQDVALRCDPISGHVSLYWYRQALGQGPEFLTYFNYEAQQDKSGLPNDRFSAERPEGSISTLTIQRTEQRDSAMYRCASSLRVFTDTQYFGPGTRLTVL.

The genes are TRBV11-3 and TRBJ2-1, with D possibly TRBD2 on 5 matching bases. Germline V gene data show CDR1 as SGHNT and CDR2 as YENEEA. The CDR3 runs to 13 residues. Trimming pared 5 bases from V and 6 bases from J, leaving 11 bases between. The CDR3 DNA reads TGTGCCAGCAGCAAACTAGGTTCCAATGAGCAGTTCTTC. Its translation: CASSKLGSNEQFF.

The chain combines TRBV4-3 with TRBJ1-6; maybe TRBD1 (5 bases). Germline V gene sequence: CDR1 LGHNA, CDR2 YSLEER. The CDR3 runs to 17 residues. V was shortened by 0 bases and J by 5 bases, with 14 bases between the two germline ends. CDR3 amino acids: CASSQDGGEGHNSPLHF. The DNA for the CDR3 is TGCGCCAGCAGCCAAGATGGGGGGGAGGGCCATAATTCACCCCTCCACTTT.

The CDR3 DNA reads TGTGCCAGTCACGGTCCGACCCAGTACTTC. This sequence encodes CASHGPTQYF. The gene calls are TRBV11-2 and TRBJ2-5, with no clear D. This CDR3 has 10 amino acids. Trimming stripped 9 bases from V and 7 bases from J, with 9 bases between. In germline, CDR1 is SGHAT, CDR2 FQNNGV. The complete variable domain, with remaining parts taken from reference TRBV11-2 and TRBJ2-5, reads EAGVAQSPRYKIIEKRQSVAFWCNPISGHATLYWYQQILGQGPKLLIQFQNNGVVDDSQLPKDRFSAERLKGVDSTLKIQPAKLEDSAVYLCASHGPTQYFGPGTRLLVL.

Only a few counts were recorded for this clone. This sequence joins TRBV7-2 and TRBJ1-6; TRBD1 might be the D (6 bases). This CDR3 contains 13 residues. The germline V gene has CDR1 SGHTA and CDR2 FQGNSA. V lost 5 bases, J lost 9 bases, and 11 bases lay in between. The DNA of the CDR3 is TGTGCCAGCAGCCCGGACAGCTCTTCACCCCTCCACTTT. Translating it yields CASSPDSSSPLHF.

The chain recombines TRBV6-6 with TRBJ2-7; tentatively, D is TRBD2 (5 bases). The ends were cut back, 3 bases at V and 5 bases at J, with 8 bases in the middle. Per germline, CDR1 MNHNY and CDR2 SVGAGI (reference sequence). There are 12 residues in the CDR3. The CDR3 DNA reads TGTGCCAGCAGTTATGATAGCGACGAGCAGTACTTC. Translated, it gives CASSYDSDEQYF.

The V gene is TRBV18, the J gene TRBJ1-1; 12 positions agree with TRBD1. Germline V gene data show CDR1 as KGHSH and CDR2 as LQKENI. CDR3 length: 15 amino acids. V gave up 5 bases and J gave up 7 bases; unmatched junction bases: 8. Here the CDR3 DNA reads TGTGCCAGCTCAGGGACAGGGGGCGCTTACGGTGAAGCTTTCTTT. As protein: CASSGTGGAYGEAFF.

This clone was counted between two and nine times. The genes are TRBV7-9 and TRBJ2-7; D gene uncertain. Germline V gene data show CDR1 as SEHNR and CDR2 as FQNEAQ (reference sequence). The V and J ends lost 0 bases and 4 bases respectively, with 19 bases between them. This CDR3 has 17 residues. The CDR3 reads CASSLAKSFGSVYEQYF. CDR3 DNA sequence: TGTGCCAGCAGCTTAGCCAAGAGTTTTGGTTCCGTTTACGAGCAGTACTTC.

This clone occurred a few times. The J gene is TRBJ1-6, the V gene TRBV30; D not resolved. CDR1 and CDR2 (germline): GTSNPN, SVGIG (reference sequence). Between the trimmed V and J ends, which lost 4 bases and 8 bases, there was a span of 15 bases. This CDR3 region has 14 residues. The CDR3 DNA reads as TGTGCCTGGAAGGGAACGGTCGGGGATTCACCCCTCCACTTT. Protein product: CAWKGTVGDSPLHF.

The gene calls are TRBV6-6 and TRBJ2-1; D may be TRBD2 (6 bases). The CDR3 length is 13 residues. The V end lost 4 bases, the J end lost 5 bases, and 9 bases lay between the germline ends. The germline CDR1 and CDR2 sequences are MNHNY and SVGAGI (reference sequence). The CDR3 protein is CASSSDYNNEQFF. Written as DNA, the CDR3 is TGTGCCAGCAGTTCGGACTATAACAATGAGCAGTTCTTC.

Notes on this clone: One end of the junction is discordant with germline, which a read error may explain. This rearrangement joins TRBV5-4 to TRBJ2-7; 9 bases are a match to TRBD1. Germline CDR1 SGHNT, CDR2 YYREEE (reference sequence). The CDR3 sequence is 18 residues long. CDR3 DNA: TGTGCCAGCAGCTTGGAGATCTTTGGGCGGGACAGGGACTACGAGCAGCACTTC. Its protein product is CASSLEIFGRDRDYEQHF. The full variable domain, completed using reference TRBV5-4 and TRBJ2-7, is ETGVTQSPTHLIKTRGQQVTLRCSSQSGHNTVSWYQQALGQGPQFIFQYYREEENGRGNFPPRFSGLQFPNYSSELNVNALELDDSALYLCASSLEIFGRDRDYEQHFGPGTRLTVT.

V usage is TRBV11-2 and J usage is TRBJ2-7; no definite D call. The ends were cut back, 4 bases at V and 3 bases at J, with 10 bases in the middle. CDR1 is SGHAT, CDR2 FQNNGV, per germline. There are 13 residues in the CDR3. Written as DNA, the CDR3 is TGTGCCAGCAGCTCCCCGAACAGCTACGAGCAGTACTTC. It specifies CASSSPNSYEQYF.

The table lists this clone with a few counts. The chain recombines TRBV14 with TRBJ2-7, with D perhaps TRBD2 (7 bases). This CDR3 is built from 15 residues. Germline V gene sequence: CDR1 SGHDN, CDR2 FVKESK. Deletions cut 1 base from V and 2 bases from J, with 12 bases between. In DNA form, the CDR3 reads TGTGCCAGCAGCCAAGTACGAGGGGGGGCCTACGAGCAGTACTTC. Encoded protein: CASSQVRGGAYEQYF.

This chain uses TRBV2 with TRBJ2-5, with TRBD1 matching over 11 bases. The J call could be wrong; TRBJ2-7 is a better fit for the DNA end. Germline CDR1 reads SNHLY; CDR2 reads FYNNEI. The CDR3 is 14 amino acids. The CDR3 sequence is CASNGQGASYEQYF. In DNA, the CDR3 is TGTGCCAGTAATGGACAGGGGGCATCCTACGAGCAGTACTTC.

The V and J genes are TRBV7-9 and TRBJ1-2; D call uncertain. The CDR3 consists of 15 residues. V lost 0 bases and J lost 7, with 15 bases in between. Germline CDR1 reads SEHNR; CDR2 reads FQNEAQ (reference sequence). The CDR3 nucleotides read TGTGCCAGCAGCTTAGCGAGCGGTGGAGTTCGTGGCTACACCTTC. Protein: CASSLASGGVRGYTF.

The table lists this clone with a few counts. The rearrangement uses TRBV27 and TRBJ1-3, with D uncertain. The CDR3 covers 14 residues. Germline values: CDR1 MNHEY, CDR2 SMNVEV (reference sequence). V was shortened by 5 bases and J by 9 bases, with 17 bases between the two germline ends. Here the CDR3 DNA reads TGTGCCAGCAGTCCCGGGGTCTTTGGTGCCACCATATATTTT. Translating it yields CASSPGVFGATIYF.

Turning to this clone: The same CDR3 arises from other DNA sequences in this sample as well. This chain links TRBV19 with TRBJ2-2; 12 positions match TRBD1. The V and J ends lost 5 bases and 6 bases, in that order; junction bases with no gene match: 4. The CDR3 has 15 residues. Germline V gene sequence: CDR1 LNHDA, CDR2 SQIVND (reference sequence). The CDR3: CASSPGQGASGELFF. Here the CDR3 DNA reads TGTGCCAGTAGTCCGGGACAGGGGGCATCCGGGGAGCTGTTTTTT.